The 20 T cell receptor beta chains reported below all come from one sample, sequenced in a study of spatial heterogeneity in lung cancer. TCRdb processed the 5' RACE reads anew with MiXCR; each CDR3 protein has one entry. The table records thousands of distinct CDR3 sequences, 4.4% of them present only once. Described time point: sample taken at primary tumor resection. No cells were sorted before sequencing. The whole RNA sequenced was extracted from tumor, nontumor lung or frozen PBMC. The specimen comprised normal lung tissue next to the tumor, sampled at surgery. The receptors derive from a female donor with early-stage non-small cell lung cancer.

This clonotype is judged medium-sized (0.01 to 0.1%). In a library made to pick up alpha chains, this beta chain is a stray read with a size that means little. This rearrangement joins TRBV20-1 to TRBJ2-1, with D unclear. The CDR3 consists of 15 residues. Trimming removed 3 bases from V and 4 bases from J, with 16 bases in between. Germline assignment: CDR1 DFQATT and CDR2 SNEGSKA (reference sequence). CDR3 sequence (DNA): TGCAGTGCTAGTAGTTTAATGGAAGGGTACAATGAGCAGTTCTTC. Protein sequence: CSASSLMEGYNEQFF.

In its sample, this clonotype is medium-sized. Since it is a stray read in a library aimed at alpha chains, this beta chain has a size that is not meaningful. This sequence joins TRBV7-3 and TRBJ1-6; 7 bases align to TRBD1. CDR3 length: 14 residues. Germline assignment: CDR1 SGHTA and CDR2 FQGTGA. Unmatched junction bases numbered 6, after V lost 2 bases and J lost 11 bases. CDR3 amino acids: CASSLGQVWAPLHF. The CDR3, as DNA: TGTGCCAGCAGCTTAGGACAGGTGTGGGCACCCCTCCACTTT.

To note about this clonotype: This may be a read error, as it is one base from a much larger clone. No conserved phenylalanine or tryptophan is present at the end of the CDR3, so a read error is the likely explanation. Within a library made for alpha chains, this beta chain is off target, and its count is uninformative. The chain links TRBV20-1 to TRBJ2-1; D is ambiguous. This CDR3 has 14 residues. Germline loops: CDR1 DFQATT, CDR2 SNEGSKA (reference sequence). Trimming pared 3 bases from V and 5 bases from J, leaving 14 bases between. This CDR3 reads CSASWQVINNEQFS. For the CDR3, the DNA is TGCAGTGCTAGCTGGCAGGTAATCAACAATGAGCAGTTCTCC.

This clonotype has at least ten counts. This beta chain is a stray read from a library made for alpha chains; its abundance is not meaningful. This chain joins TRBV13 and TRBJ2-7, with D maybe TRBD2 (6 bases). Trimming took 5 bases from V and 1 from J, leaving 12 bases between them. Germline V lookup: CDR1 PRHDT, CDR2 FYEKMQ (reference sequence). This CDR3 contains 14 residues. The CDR3 here is CASSQGGESYEQYF. CDR3 nucleotide sequence: TGTGCCAGCAGCCAAGGAGGGGAATCCTACGAGCAGTACTTC.

A few counts support this clonotype. This beta chain appears as a stray read in a library generated for alpha chains; its size is not informative. This chain connects TRBV28 to TRBJ2-2, with D unresolved. The CDR3 loop spans 13 amino acids. From germline, CDR1 is MDHEN and CDR2 SYDVKM. The V end was cut by 6 bases, the J end by 7 bases, with 12 bases between. The CDR3: CASRVRINGELFF. The CDR3 DNA reads TGTGCCAGCAGGGTCAGAATCAACGGGGAGCTGTTTTTT.

By share, this clonotype ranks as medium-sized. This beta chain slipped into a library made for alpha chains as a stray read, so its size is not meaningful. The chain is built from TRBV10-2 and TRBJ2-7; D is unclear. The CDR3 contains 11 residues. Trimming stripped 2 bases from V and 5 bases from J, with 4 bases between. Germline assignment: CDR1 WSHSY and CDR2 SAAADI. The CDR3 reads CASSEGDEQYF. The CDR3 nucleotides read TGCGCCAGCAGTGAGGGAGACGAGCAGTACTTC.

This clonotype counts as medium-sized (0.01 to 0.1%). Little can be read into the size of this beta chain, an off-target read in a library designed for alpha chains. CDR3 in DNA: TGCGCCAGCAGCCAAGGCAGCGGGGGGGGCAATGAGCAGTTCTTC. The encoded protein is CASSQGSGGGNEQFF. The chain employs TRBV4-1 and TRBJ2-1; 10 nucleotides align to TRBD2. The CDR3 is made up of 15 amino acids. CDR1 is MGHRA and CDR2 is YSYEKL in the germline V gene. The V segment lost 1 base and the J segment 6 bases; nucleotides outside the gene matches: 3.

This clonotype was recorded a few times. One end of the junction fails to match germline, which may point to a read error. A library prepared for alpha chains yielded this beta chain as an off-target read; its size is of little meaning. The V and J genes are TRBV28 and TRBJ2-5, with TRBD2 as a possible D gene (6 bases). CDR1 is MDHEN, CDR2 SYDVKM, per germline. The length of the CDR3 is 12 residues. This CDR3 reads CASTTPSSALHF. CDR3 coding DNA: TGTGCCAGCACCACCCCGTCTAGCGCGCTGCACTTC.

Remarks on this clonotype: This beta chain is off target for a library built for alpha chains, so its abundance means little. The CDR3 protein is CASRSGTSGLVDTQYF. The CDR3 DNA reads as TGCGCCAGCAGATCCGGGACTAGCGGGCTGGTGGATACGCAGTATTTT. V and J are TRBV5-1 and TRBJ2-3, with TRBD2 identical over 12 bases. The CDR3 runs to 16 residues. Germline CDR1 reads SGHRS; CDR2 reads YFSETQ. Trimming cost V 5 bases and J 6 bases; bases outside gene matches: 10. The full variable domain, in which reference TRBV5-1 and TRBJ2-3 provide the parts outside the CDR3, is KAGVTQTPRYLIKTRGQQVTLSCSPISGHRSVSWYQQTPGQGLQFLFEYFSETQRNKGNFPGRFSGRQFSNSRSEMNVSTLELGDSALYLCASRSGTSGLVDTQYFGPGTRLTVL.

This clonotype is categorized as medium-sized. This beta chain lies outside the target of a library built for alpha chains; its clone size means little. The chain is built from TRBV5-1 and TRBJ1-1; the D gene is possibly TRBD1 (5 bases). Looked up from germline, CDR1 is SGHRS and CDR2 is YFSETQ. CDR3 length equals 16 residues. Trimming took off 4 bases at V and 4 bases at J, with 20 bases between the two ends. Written as DNA, the CDR3 is TGCGCCAGCAGCGTTCAGGCAGGGCTGCTGGGCACTGAAGCTTTCTTT. It encodes CASSVQAGLLGTEAFF.

By share, this clonotype counts as medium-sized. Little can be read into the size of this beta chain, an off-target read in a library designed for alpha chains. This rearrangement joins TRBV3-1 to TRBJ1-1; D is undetermined. The CDR3 totals 12 residues. Germline CDR1 LGHDT, CDR2 YNNKEL (reference sequence). V lost 1 base to trimming and J lost 11 bases, with 11 bases between them. DNA for the CDR3: TGTGCCAGCAGCCAAGGGAAGATCGCGGCTTTCTTT. Its translation: CASSQGKIAAFF.

By share of the sample, this clonotype is medium-sized. This beta chain represents an off-target read in a library built for alpha chains; its size is of limited meaning. This chain uses TRBV12-3 or TRBV12-4 with TRBJ1-2, with D possibly TRBD1 on 5 matching bases. Trimming took off 10 bases at V and 1 base at J, with 10 bases between the two ends. The CDR3 runs to 12 residues. CDR3 sequence: CAISRDNYGYTF. CDR3 sequence (DNA): TGTGCCATCAGCAGGGATAACTATGGCTACACCTTC.

This clonotype is medium-sized. This beta chain slipped into a library made for alpha chains as a stray read, so its size is not meaningful. V is TRBV7-2 and J is TRBJ2-3; 8 positions match TRBD2. J lost 4 bases, V lost 5 bases, and 5 bases had no gene match. Per the germline V gene, CDR1 is SGHTA and CDR2 is FQGNSA. The CDR3 covers 14 residues. The CDR3 is CASSKAGAADTQYF. For the CDR3, the DNA is TGTGCCAGCAGCAAAGCGGGGGCCGCAGATACGCAGTATTTT.

By its share, this clonotype is medium-sized (0.01 to 0.1%). This beta chain lies outside the target of a library built for alpha chains; its clone size means little. The DNA of the CDR3 is TGTGCCAGCAGCCCGTCGGCGGGGCCCTCTTACAATGAGCAGTTCTTC. It codes for CASSPSAGPSYNEQFF. The gene calls are TRBV9 and TRBJ2-1; D is perhaps TRBD2 (6 bases). The length of the CDR3 is 16 residues. V lost 4 bases and J 4 bases, leaving 18 bases between the germline ends. Germline V gene data show CDR1 as SGDLS and CDR2 as YYNGEE.

This clonotype was observed at least ten times. Little can be read into the size of this beta chain, an off-target read in a library designed for alpha chains. CDR3 loop: CASSLVGRGGRTEAFF. DNA of the CDR3: TGTGCCAGCAGCTTAGTCGGACGGGGAGGGAGGACTGAAGCTTTCTTT. The chain has TRBV11-2 and TRBJ1-1; D uncertain. V lost 1 base and J 5 bases, leaving 17 bases between the germline ends. Germline CDR1 and CDR2: SGHAT and FQNNGV. CDR3 length: 16 residues.

The sample holds many counts of this clonotype. The library was designed around alpha chains, so this beta chain is a stray read whose abundance carries little weight. The V and J genes are TRBV12-2 and TRBJ2-6; the tabulated D call, TRBD1, remains unverified against the DNA. TRBV12-2 is classified as a pseudogene. The CDR3 consists of 16 residues. In nucleotides, the CDR3 is TGTGCAAGTCGCTCCCCGACCCGGGCGGGGGCCAACGTCCTGACTTTC. Protein product: CASRSPTRAGANVLTF.

This clonotype was picked up many times. Found in a library prepared for alpha chains, this beta chain is an off-target read, and its abundance has little meaning. The DNA of the CDR3 is TGTGCCAGCAGTTCGCCTAGCGGGAGCTCCTACAATGAGCAGTTCTTC. This codes for CASSSPSGSSYNEQFF. The genes are TRBV28 and TRBJ2-1; 10 nucleotides match TRBD2. Per the germline V gene, CDR1 is MDHEN and CDR2 is SYDVKM. Losses at the gene ends were 4 bases for V and 0 bases for J; bases not matched to a gene: 3. This CDR3 spans 16 amino acids.

Within the sample, this clonotype is medium-sized. For a library built for alpha chains, this beta chain is a stray read; little rests on its size. The chain combines TRBV6-1 with TRBJ1-6, with 7 bases aligning to TRBD1. Germline V gene sequence: CDR1 MNHNS, CDR2 SASEGT. The CDR3 extends over 15 amino acids. V lost 6 bases and J lost 3; bases outside the gene matches: 5. CDR3 bases: TGTGCCAGCAGAAACCGGACAGGCTATAATTCACCCCTCCACTTT. As protein: CASRNRTGYNSPLHF.

Concerning this clonotype: The size of this beta chain means little, since it is a stray read in a library made for alpha chains. The V call is TRBV28, the J call TRBJ2-7; 9 bases map to TRBD1. CDR1 and CDR2 (germline): MDHEN, SYDVKM. J gave up 1 base and V 4 bases, and 8 bases lay outside the gene matches. This CDR3 has 16 amino acids. The CDR3 here is CASSSNWGQGSYEQYV. For the CDR3, the DNA is TGTGCCAGCAGTTCTAACTGGGGACAGGGTTCCTACGAGCAGTACGTC.

This clonotype was observed many times. With the library built for alpha chains, this beta chain is off target and its frequency is not meaningful. The J gene is TRBJ2-5, the V gene TRBV12-1. TRBV12-1 is described as a pseudogene. The CDR3 is 15 residues long. The CDR3, as DNA: TGTGCCCTAAAAGTGAGGCTAAAGTCCCAAGAGACCCAGTACTTC. Its protein is CALKVRLKSQETQYF.